The 24 T cell receptor beta chains below all came from one sample that was sequenced in a study of blood T cells in healthy people across ages (dated by TCRdb to about 2015). Libraries were prepared through 5' RACE. Sequencing used an Illumina HiSeq 2500. The second PCR ran for roughly 7 to 12 cycles and used a J-beta primer mix along with a sample-barcoded 5' primer. TCRdb reran the public reads through fastp at Q25 and MiXCR, keeping productive beta chains. Entries are consolidated by CDR3 protein sequence, retaining the most common genes and DNA. Present in this sample are some 1.5 million distinct CDR3 sequences, under 30% of which were seen just once. The ten biggest clones cover less than 9.5% of the sample. Specimen: blood. The receptor source for this set is a woman aged 25 to 39 in good health.

This clonotype appeared a few times. DNA of the CDR3: TGTGCCAGCAGCTTAGACCCCGTGGAGACCCAGTACTTC. Translation gives CASSLDPVETQYF. The chain employs TRBV7-3 and TRBJ2-5; D unclear. This CDR3 region has 13 residues. CDR1 SGHTA and CDR2 FQGTGA come from the germline V gene. Trimming took 2 bases from V and 5 from J, leaving 9 bases between them.

V is TRBV3-1 and J is TRBJ1-2; unclear D gene. Germline values: CDR1 LGHDT, CDR2 YNNKEL (reference sequence). Deletions cut 2 bases from V and 4 bases from J, with 8 bases between. The CDR3 runs 13 residues. CDR3 DNA sequence: TGTGCCAGCAGCCAACGAGGAACCTATGGCTACACCTTC. Its protein product is CASSQRGTYGYTF.

As regards this clonotype: Mismatch with germline at one junction end may stem from a read error. The V gene is TRBV5-1, the J gene TRBJ1-2; no reliable D call. The germline V gene encodes CDR1 SGHRS and CDR2 YFSETQ. This CDR3 is 17 amino acids long. This CDR3 reads CASSPSHGVIANYGYTF. Written as DNA, the CDR3 is TGCGCCAGCAGCCCCTCGCACGGGGTGATAGCTAACTATGGTTACACCTTC.

The rearrangement uses TRBV5-1 and TRBJ2-5, with a weak D call TRBD2 (6 bases). V was clipped by 0 bases and J by 1 base, with 13 bases between them. CDR3 length equals 16 residues. Germline values: CDR1 SGHRS, CDR2 YFSETQ. CDR3 bases: TGCGCCAGCAGCTTGGCCGGCGGAGGGCTCCAAGAGACCCAGTACTTC. As protein: CASSLAGGGLQETQYF.

This clonotype was seen more than once but under ten times. J is TRBJ2-7 and V is TRBV29-1; TRBD2 aligns across 13 bases. CDR1 and CDR2 from the germline V gene are SQVTM and ANQGSEA. The V gene end was trimmed by 1 base and the J gene end by 1 base; junction bases not matched to a gene: 10. This CDR3 comprises 18 residues. The CDR3 reads CSVEVGLAGSQRSYEQYF. CDR3 coding DNA: TGCAGCGTTGAAGTGGGACTAGCGGGGAGTCAACGTTCCTACGAGCAGTACTTC.

This clonotype has ten or more counts. The V call is TRBV5-1, the J call TRBJ1-2; 9 nucleotides line up with TRBD1. This CDR3 comprises 14 residues. Germline V lookup: CDR1 SGHRS, CDR2 YFSETQ. The V and J ends lost 2 bases and 5 bases, in that order; junction bases with no gene match: 4. The CDR3 DNA is TGCGCCAGCAGCTTACAGGGGGCAAGGTATGGCTACACCTTC. It specifies CASSLQGARYGYTF.

The CDR3, as DNA: TGTGCCACCAGTGATTTGCAGGAGCAGTTCTTC. Translation gives CATSDLQEQFF. The V gene is TRBV24-1, the J gene TRBJ2-1, with D unresolved. This CDR3 contains 11 residues. The germline V gene encodes CDR1 KGHDR and CDR2 SFDVKD. V gave up 0 bases and J gave up 10 bases, with 3 bases separating them.

As regards this clonotype: Relative to the germline gene, one junction end is altered; a read error may explain this. The chain is built from TRBV6-6 and TRBJ2-1, with D possibly being TRBD2 (6 bases). Germline CDR1 and CDR2: MNHNY and SVGAGI (reference sequence). This CDR3 has 14 residues. The chain's CDR3 is CAGSPGTSYNEQFF. As DNA, the CDR3 is TGTGCCGGCAGCCCCGGGACTTCCTACAATGAGCAGTTCTTC.

This clonotype showed up just a few times. This sequence joins TRBV5-1 and TRBJ2-1; D may be TRBD1 or TRBD2 (5 bases each). The CDR3 contains 15 residues. V lost 3 bases, J lost 7 bases, and 17 bases lay in between. Germline CDR1 is SGHRS and CDR2 is YFSETQ. In DNA, the CDR3 is TGCGCCAGCAGCTACGGGACGCCTCCCAGGAATGAGCAGTTCTTC. Protein product: CASSYGTPPRNEQFF.

The chain links TRBV12-3 or TRBV12-4 to TRBJ2-7, with TRBD1 matching 9 bases. V gave up 3 bases and J gave up 5 bases; unmatched junction bases: 5. This CDR3 is built from 14 residues. This CDR3 reads CASSLWDREDEQYF. CDR3 sequence (DNA): TGTGCCAGCAGTTTGTGGGACAGGGAAGACGAGCAGTACTTC.

This clonotype was seen a few times. This rearrangement joins TRBV12-5 to TRBJ2-2; no clear D. From germline, CDR1 is LGHNT and CDR2 FRNRAP. This CDR3 comprises 13 residues. V was trimmed by 6 bases and J by 2 bases, leaving 7 bases between them. CDR3 bases: TGTGCTAGTGGCTTTATCAACACCGGGGAGCTGTTTTTT. Amino acid sequence: CASGFINTGELFF.

This chain connects TRBV2 to TRBJ2-5; D not resolved. The germline V and J ends were trimmed by 8 bases and 1 base, with 11 bases remaining between them. Germline V gene sequence: CDR1 SNHLY, CDR2 FYNNEI. This CDR3 is built from 13 residues. The CDR3 loop reads CASAGMGQETQYF. The DNA for the CDR3 is TGTGCCAGCGCCGGCATGGGCCAAGAGACCCAGTACTTC.

The rearrangement links TRBV6-5 to TRBJ1-5; tentatively, D is TRBD1 (5 bases). The CDR3 sequence is 15 residues long. Trimming cost V 6 bases and J 1 base, with 13 bases left between them. Germline V CDR1 and CDR2: MNHEY, SVGAGI. The CDR3 sequence: CASRPQGSSNQPQHF. The CDR3 DNA sequence: TGTGCCAGCAGACCTCAGGGTTCCAGCAATCAGCCCCAGCATTTT.

This clonotype appeared a few times. J is TRBJ2-1 and V is TRBV6-5; TRBD1 is a possible D gene (7 bases). This CDR3 is built from 13 residues. Trimming cost V 7 bases and J 4 bases, with 11 bases left between them. Looked up from germline, CDR1 is MNHEY and CDR2 is SVGAGI. The CDR3 region has the DNA TGTGCCAGCATGGAGGGGGCGTACAATGAGCAGTTCTTC. Translation: CASMEGAYNEQFF.

This clonotype was observed a handful of times. The gene calls are TRBV20-1 and TRBJ2-5; 7 nucleotides match TRBD2. The V segment lost 0 bases and the J segment 7 bases; nucleotides outside the gene matches: 8. CDR1 is DFQATT, CDR2 SNEGSKA, per germline (reference sequence). This CDR3 has 14 residues. The CDR3 sequence: CSARDRTSVGTQYF. In DNA form, the CDR3 reads TGCAGTGCTAGAGATCGAACTAGCGTTGGGACCCAGTACTTC.

V is TRBV6-1 and J is TRBJ2-7; D possibly matches TRBD1 or TRBD2 (5 bases each). The CDR3 loop spans 13 amino acids. V lost 8 bases, J lost 3 bases, and 14 bases lay in between. In germline, CDR1 is MNHNS, CDR2 SASEGT. For the CDR3, the DNA is TGTGCCAGCGCCCGGGACGGAAACTACGAGCAGTACTTC. This codes for CASARDGNYEQYF.

This sequence joins TRBV7-2 and TRBJ1-5; 7 bases match TRBD1. CDR1 SGHTA and CDR2 FQGNSA come from the germline V gene. The CDR3 length is 14 residues. J was trimmed by 5 bases and V by 4 bases; bases with no gene match: 5. The CDR3 region has the DNA TGTGCCAGCAGCTCTGAAGGGGGCCATCAGCCCCAGCATTTT. This gives the protein CASSSEGGHQPQHF.

In its sample, this clonotype was seen a few times. The rearrangement uses TRBV20-1 and TRBJ1-2; D uncertain. V was shortened by 0 bases and J by 4 bases, with 18 bases between the two germline ends. The CDR3 has 16 residues. Germline loops: CDR1 DFQATT, CDR2 SNEGSKA (reference sequence). CDR3 sequence (DNA): TGCAGTGCTAGAGATCCTACAGCCAAGGCGTTCTATGGCTACACCTTC. As protein: CSARDPTAKAFYGYTF.

There are many counts of this clonotype. The J gene is TRBJ2-7, the V gene TRBV6-1, with D hard to call. CDR1 and CDR2 (germline): MNHNS, SASEGT. V gave up 10 bases and J gave up 2 bases, with 6 bases separating them. There are 10 residues in the CDR3. The CDR3 reads CATKTYEQYF. CDR3 nucleotides: TGTGCCACCAAGACCTACGAGCAGTACTTC.

This chain connects TRBV4-1 to TRBJ1-3, with D unclear. CDR1 and CDR2 from the germline V gene are MGHRA and YSYEKL. V lost 2 bases and J lost 0, with 14 bases in between. The CDR3 totals 17 residues. For the CDR3, the DNA is TGCGCCAGCAGCCAATACGAAGGCTGGGGCTCTGGAAACACCATATATTTT. Its translation is CASSQYEGWGSGNTIYF.

CDR3 coding DNA: TGTGCCAGCAGCCCGGACCTGCTGCGGAGCTCACCCCTCCACTTT. This encodes CASSPDLLRSSPLHF. This rearrangement joins TRBV5-5 to TRBJ1-6, with D unresolved. The CDR3 is made up of 15 amino acids. The ends were cut back, 4 bases at V and 10 bases at J, with 18 bases in the middle. Germline V gene lookup returns CDR1 SGHKS and CDR2 YYEKEE (reference sequence).

This clonotype has only a few counts. CDR3 residues: CASTTSIGELFF. The CDR3 DNA follows: TGTGCCAGCACCACATCTATCGGGGAGCTGTTTTTT. This sequence joins TRBV7-2 and TRBJ2-2; no reliable D call. The germline V gene encodes CDR1 SGHTA and CDR2 FQGNSA. The CDR3 is 12 residues long. Trimming took 7 bases from V and 7 from J, leaving 10 bases between them.

This clonotype occurred many times. The chain is built from TRBV25-1 and TRBJ2-1; TRBD2 matches 9 bases. The CDR3 has 15 amino acids. The germline CDR1 and CDR2 sequences are MGHDK and SYGVNS. V lost 3 bases, J lost 1 base, and 1 base stayed unmatched. The CDR3 nucleotides are TGTGCCAGCAGTGAGCTAGCGGGATCCTACAATGAGCAGTTCTTC. Translating it yields CASSELAGSYNEQFF.

This chain links TRBV4-1 with TRBJ2-3, with D unresolved. From germline, CDR1 is MGHRA and CDR2 YSYEKL. The CDR3 extends over 14 amino acids. V lost 3 bases and J lost 2, with 9 bases in between. The CDR3 DNA is TGCGCCAGCAGCCAGGGTAGCAACACAGATACGCAGTATTTT. Protein sequence: CASSQGSNTDTQYF.